This TCR beta chain was found in a study of T cell responses to AZD1222 COVID-19 vaccine. Study-wide points: The peak T cell response came first, and repertoires were sampled only after it. Seropositive status at baseline applied to only 6 or 7 AZD1222 recipients. Clonal diversity was possibly underestimated, and white British individuals and females predominated among donors.

Details on this clone: Antigen unknown.

Using immunoSEQ multiplex PCR, the repertoire was profiled, and TCRdb retains in-frame clones only, with some absent. The sample includes 100,000 to 150,000 clones, about 87% of them seen just once. The CDR3 extends over 14 amino acids. Germline V gives CDR1 SGHVS, CDR2 FQNEAQ. With V trimmed by 0 bases and J by 6 bases, 4 bases remained unmatched. This rearrangement joins TRBV7-8 to TRBJ2-7; 8 bases match TRBD2. The source was peripheral blood, collected on day 0 of AZD1222 vaccination. The source is an adult in good health. The chain's CDR3 is CASSLAGLAGEQYF. The CDR3 bases are TGTGCCAGCAGCTTAGCGGGGCTAGCGGGCGAGCAGTACTTC.